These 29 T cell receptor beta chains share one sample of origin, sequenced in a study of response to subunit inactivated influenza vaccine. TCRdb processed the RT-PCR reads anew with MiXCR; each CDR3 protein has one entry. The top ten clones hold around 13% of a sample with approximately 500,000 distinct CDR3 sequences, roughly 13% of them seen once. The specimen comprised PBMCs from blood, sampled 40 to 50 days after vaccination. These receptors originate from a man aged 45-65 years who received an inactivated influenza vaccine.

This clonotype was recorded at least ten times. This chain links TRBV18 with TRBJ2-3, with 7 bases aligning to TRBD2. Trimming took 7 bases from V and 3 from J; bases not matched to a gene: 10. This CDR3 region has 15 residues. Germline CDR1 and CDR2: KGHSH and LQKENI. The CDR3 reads CASCGTTLLTDTQYF. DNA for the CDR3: TGTGCCAGCTGCGGGACTACACTCCTGACAGATACGCAGTATTTT.

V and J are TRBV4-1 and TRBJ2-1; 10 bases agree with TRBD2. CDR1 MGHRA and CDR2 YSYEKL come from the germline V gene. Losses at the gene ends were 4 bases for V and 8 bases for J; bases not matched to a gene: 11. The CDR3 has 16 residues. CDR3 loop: CASSPPASGSVDEQFF. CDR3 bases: TGCGCCAGCAGCCCCCCCGCTAGCGGGAGCGTGGATGAGCAGTTCTTC.

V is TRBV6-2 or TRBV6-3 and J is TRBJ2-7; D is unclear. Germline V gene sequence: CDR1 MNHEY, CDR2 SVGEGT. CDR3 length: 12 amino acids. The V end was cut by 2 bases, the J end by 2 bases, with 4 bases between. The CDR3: CASSYAAYEQYF. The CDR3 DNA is TGTGCCAGCAGTTACGCAGCCTACGAGCAGTACTTC.

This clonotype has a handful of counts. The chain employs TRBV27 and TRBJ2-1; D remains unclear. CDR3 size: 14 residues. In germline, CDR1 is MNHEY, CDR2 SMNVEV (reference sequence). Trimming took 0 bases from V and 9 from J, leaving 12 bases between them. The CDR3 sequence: CASSLSAVPVEQFF. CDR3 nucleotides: TGTGCCAGCAGTTTATCGGCAGTGCCTGTTGAGCAGTTCTTC.

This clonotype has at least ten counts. The CDR3 is CASSPEGANQPQHF. CDR3 nucleotides: TGTGCCAGCAGTCCGGAGGGTGCCAATCAGCCCCAGCATTTT. This rearrangement joins TRBV28 to TRBJ1-5; D is ambiguous. CDR1 and CDR2 from the germline V gene are MDHEN and SYDVKM. The CDR3 has 14 residues. V lost 5 bases and J 3 bases, leaving 11 bases between the germline ends.

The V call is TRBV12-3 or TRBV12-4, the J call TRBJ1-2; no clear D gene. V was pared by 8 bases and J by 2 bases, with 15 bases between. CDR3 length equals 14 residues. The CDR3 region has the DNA TGTGCCAGCGGTCAGCCCCCGGACAACTATGGCTACACCTTC. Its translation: CASGQPPDNYGYTF.

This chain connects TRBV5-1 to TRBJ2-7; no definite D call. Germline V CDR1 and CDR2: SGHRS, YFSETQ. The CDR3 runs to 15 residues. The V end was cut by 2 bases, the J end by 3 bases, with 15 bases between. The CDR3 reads CASSLTTSPYYEQYF. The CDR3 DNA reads TGCGCCAGCAGCTTAACCACAAGTCCCTACTACGAGCAGTACTTC.

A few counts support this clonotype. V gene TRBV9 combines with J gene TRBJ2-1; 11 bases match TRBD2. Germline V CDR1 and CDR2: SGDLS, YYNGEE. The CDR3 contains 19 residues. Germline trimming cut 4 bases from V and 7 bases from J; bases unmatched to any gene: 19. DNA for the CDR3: TGTGCCAGCAGCCATAGTGGAGCTAGCGGGAGGCCGGGGGGGAATGAGCAGTTCTTC. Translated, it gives CASSHSGASGRPGGNEQFF.

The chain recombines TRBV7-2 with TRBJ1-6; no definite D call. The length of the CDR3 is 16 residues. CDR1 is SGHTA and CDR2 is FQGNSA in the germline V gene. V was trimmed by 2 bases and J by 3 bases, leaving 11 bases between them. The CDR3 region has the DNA TGTGCCAGCAGCTTACTGGACGGCGTCTATAATTCACCCCTCCACTTT. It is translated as CASSLLDGVYNSPLHF.

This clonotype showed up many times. Written as DNA, the CDR3 is TGCAGCTTCATGCTAGGAAGCTCCTACGAGCAGTACTTC. It translates to CSFMLGSSYEQYF. The rearrangement uses TRBV29-1 and TRBJ2-7; D gene ambiguous. Germline V gene sequence: CDR1 SQVTM, CDR2 ANQGSEA. The V end was cut by 8 bases, the J end by 0 bases, with 14 bases between. The CDR3 length is 13 residues.

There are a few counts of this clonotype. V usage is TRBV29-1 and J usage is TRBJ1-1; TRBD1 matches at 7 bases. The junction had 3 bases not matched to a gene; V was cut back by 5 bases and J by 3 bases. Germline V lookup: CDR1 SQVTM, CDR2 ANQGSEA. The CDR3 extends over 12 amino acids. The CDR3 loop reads CSVRQGDTEAFF. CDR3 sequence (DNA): TGCAGCGTTAGACAGGGAGACACTGAAGCTTTCTTT.

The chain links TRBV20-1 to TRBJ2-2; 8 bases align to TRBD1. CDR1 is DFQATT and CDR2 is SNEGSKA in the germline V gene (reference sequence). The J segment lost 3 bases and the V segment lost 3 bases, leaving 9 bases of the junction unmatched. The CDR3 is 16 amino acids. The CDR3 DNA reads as TGCAGTGCTAGCCAAGACAGGGGTTGGTACACCGGGGAGCTGTTTTTT. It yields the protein CSASQDRGWYTGELFF.

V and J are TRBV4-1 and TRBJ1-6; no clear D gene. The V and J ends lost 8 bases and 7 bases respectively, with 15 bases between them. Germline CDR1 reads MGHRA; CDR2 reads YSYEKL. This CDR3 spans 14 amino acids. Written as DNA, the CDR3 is TGCGCCAGCCGTATTTTGGTGGGCAATTCACCCCTCCACTTT. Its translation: CASRILVGNSPLHF.

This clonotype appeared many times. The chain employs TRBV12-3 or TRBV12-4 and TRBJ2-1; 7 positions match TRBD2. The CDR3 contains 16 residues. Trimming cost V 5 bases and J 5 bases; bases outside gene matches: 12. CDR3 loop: CASSPAGGGVHNEQFF. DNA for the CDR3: TGTGCCAGCAGTCCTGCTGGGGGGGGGGTCCACAATGAGCAGTTCTTC.

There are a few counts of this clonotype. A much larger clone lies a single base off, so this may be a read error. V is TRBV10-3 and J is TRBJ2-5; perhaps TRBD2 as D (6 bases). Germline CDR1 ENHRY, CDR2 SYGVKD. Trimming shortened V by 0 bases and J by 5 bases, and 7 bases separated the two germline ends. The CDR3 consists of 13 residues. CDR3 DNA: TGTGCCATCAGTGAGTCGGCGGGGGAGACCCAGTACTTC. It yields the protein CAISESAGETQYF.

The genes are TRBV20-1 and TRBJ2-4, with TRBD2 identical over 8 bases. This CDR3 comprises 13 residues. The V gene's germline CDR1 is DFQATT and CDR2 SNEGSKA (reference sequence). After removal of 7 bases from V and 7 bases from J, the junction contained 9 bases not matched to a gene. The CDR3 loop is CSGEFSGTNIQYF. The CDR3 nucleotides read TGCAGTGGCGAGTTTAGCGGGACGAACATTCAGTACTTC.

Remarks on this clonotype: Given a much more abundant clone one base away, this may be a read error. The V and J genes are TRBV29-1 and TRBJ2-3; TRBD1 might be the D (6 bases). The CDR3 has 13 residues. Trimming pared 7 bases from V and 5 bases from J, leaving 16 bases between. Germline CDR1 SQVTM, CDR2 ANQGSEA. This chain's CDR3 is CSAPFGGIDTQYF. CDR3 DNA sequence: TGCAGCGCTCCCTTTGGGGGCATAGATACGCAGTATTTT.

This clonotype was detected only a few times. The CDR3 DNA reads as TGCAGTGCTAGAGTCGACGAGCAGTACTTC. Residues: CSARVDEQYF. V and J are TRBV20-1 and TRBJ2-7; D gene uncertain. The length of the CDR3 is 10 residues. The germline V gene encodes CDR1 DFQATT and CDR2 SNEGSKA (reference sequence). The V gene lost 1 base and the J gene lost 5 bases, with 3 bases spanning the gap.

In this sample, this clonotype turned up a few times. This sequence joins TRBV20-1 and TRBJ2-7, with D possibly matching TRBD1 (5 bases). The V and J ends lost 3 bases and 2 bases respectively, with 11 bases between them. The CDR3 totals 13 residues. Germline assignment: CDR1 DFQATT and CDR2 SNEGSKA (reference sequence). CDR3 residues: CSASGRATYEQYF. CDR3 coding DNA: TGCAGTGCTAGTGGCAGGGCCACCTACGAGCAGTACTTC.

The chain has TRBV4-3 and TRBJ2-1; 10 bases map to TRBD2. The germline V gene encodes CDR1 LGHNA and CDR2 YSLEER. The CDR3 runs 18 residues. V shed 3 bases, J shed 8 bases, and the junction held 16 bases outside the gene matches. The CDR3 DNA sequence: TGCGCCAGCAGCCAGTACGCCTCTCCCAGCGGGGGGGCCTATGAGCAGTTCTTC. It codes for CASSQYASPSGGAYEQFF.

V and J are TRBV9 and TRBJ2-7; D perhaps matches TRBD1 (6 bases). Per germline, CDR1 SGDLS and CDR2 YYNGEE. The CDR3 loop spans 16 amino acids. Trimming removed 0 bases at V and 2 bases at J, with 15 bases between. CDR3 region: CASSVDPGQLTYEQYF. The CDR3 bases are TGTGCCAGCAGCGTAGACCCTGGACAGCTGACCTACGAGCAGTACTTC. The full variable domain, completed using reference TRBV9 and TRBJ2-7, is DSGVTQTPKHLITATGQRVTLRCSPRSGDLSVYWYQQSLDQGLQFLIQYYNGEERAKGNILERFSAQQFPDLHSELNLSSLELGDSALYFCASSVDPGQLTYEQYFGPGTRLTVT.

The CDR3 reads CASSPGSPNEQFF. DNA for the CDR3: TGTGCCAGCAGCCCCGGTAGCCCGAATGAGCAGTTCTTC. The chain recombines TRBV7-2 with TRBJ2-1; D uncertain. V was trimmed by 5 bases and J by 7 bases, leaving 12 bases between them. Germline V gene sequence: CDR1 SGHTA, CDR2 FQGNSA. This CDR3 spans 13 amino acids.

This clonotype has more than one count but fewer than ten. The CDR3 nucleotides are TGTGCCAGCAGCCAATCGACAGGGGAGCCCCAGCATTTT. This encodes CASSQSTGEPQHF. V usage is TRBV3-1 and J usage is TRBJ1-5; 8 bases are a match to TRBD1. The CDR3 covers 13 residues. V dropped 2 bases and J dropped 8; count of bases not matched to a gene: 2. The germline gives CDR1 LGHDT, CDR2 YNNKEL (reference sequence).

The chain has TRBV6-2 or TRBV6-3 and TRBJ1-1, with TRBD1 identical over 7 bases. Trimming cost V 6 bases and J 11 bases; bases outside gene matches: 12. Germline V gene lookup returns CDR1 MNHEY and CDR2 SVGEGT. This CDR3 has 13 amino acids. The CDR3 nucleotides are TGTGCCAGCAGGCGAACAGGGGAGTCGATGGCTTTCTTT. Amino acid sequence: CASRRTGESMAFF.

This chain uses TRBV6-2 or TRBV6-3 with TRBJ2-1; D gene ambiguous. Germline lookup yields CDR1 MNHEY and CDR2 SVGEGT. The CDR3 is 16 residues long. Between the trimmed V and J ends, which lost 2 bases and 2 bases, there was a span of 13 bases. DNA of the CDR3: TGTGCCAGCAGTTACAACGCCTTAGGGCCCTACAATGAGCAGTTCTTC. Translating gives CASSYNALGPYNEQFF.

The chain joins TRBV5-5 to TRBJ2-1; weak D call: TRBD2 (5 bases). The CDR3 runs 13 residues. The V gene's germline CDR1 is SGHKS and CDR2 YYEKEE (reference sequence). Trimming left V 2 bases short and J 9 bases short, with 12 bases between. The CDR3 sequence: CASSFTSVPEQFF. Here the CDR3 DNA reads TGTGCCAGCAGCTTTACTAGTGTTCCTGAGCAGTTCTTC.

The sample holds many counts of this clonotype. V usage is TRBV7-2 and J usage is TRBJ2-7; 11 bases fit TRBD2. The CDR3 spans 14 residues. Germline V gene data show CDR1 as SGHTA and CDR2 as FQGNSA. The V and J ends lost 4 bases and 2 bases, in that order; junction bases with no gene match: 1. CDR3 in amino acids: CASSSTSGAYEQYF. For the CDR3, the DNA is TGTGCCAGCAGCTCGACTAGCGGGGCCTACGAGCAGTACTTC. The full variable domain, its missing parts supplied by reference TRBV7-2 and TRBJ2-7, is GAGVSQSPSNKVTEKGKDVELRCDPISGHTALYWYRQSLGQGLEFLIYFQGNSAPDKSGLPSDRFSAERTGGSVSTLTIQRTQQEDSAVYLCASSSTSGAYEQYFGPGTRLTVT.

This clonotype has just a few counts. DNA of the CDR3: TGTGCCAGCAGGGTTAGCGGGGTCGAACAGTTCTTC. Amino acid sequence: CASRVSGVEQFF. The rearrangement links TRBV28 to TRBJ2-1; 8 bases fit TRBD2. The CDR3 runs 12 residues. Per germline, CDR1 MDHEN and CDR2 SYDVKM. The V gene end was trimmed by 6 bases and the J gene end by 13 bases; junction bases not matched to a gene: 8.

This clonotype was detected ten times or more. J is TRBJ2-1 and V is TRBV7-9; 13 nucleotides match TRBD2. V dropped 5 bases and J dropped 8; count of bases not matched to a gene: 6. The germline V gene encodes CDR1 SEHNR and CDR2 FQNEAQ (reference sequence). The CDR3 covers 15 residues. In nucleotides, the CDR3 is TGTGCCAGCAGCGACACTAGCGGGAGGGGCTATGAGCAGTTCTTC. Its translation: CASSDTSGRGYEQFF.